These T cell receptor beta chains were read from a single sample in a study of identical twins. TCRdb re-derived calls from the 5' RACE reads in MiXCR, one entry per CDR3 protein. This sample carries hundreds of thousands of distinct CDR3 sequences, 6.1% of them seen once, and the ten largest clones take approximately 2%. What was sequenced was naive T cells sorted from blood. These receptors were taken from a man aged 18 to 29 in good health. Each CDR3 is given with its conserved first and last residue. The D gene is left open where the match is weak. Size values are once, few and many counts, or a class for expanded clones, and some rows have none.

V gene: TRBV6-2/TRBV6-3
clone size: many
D gene: -
J gene: TRBJ2-7
CDR3 DNA: TGTGCCAGCACCTCCGCGAGGATTTACGAGCAGTACTTC
CDR3 protein: CASTSARIYEQYF

V gene: TRBV20-1
clone size: few
D gene: TRBD2
J gene: TRBJ2-1
CDR3 DNA: TGCAGTGCTACCGGGACTAGGCTCCAGGATGAGCAGTTCTTC
CDR3 protein: CSATGTRLQDEQFF

V gene: TRBV27
clone size: -
D gene: TRBD2
J gene: TRBJ2-7
CDR3 DNA: TGTGCCAGCAGTAACATCGGGACTACCACCTACGAGCAGTACTTC
CDR3 protein: CASSNIGTTTYEQYF

V gene: TRBV29-1
clone size: -
D gene: TRBD2
J gene: TRBJ2-2
CDR3 DNA: TGCAGCGTGAATGGAGCGGGAGGCCCCGGGGAGCTGTTTTTT
CDR3 protein: CSVNGAGGPGELFF

V gene: TRBV18
clone size: -
D gene: TRBD2
J gene: TRBJ2-5
CDR3 DNA: TGTGCCAGCTCACCACAGAGCGGGAGGGCCGGAGAGACCCAGTACTTC
CDR3 protein: CASSPQSGRAGETQYF

V gene: TRBV19
clone size: -
D gene: -
J gene: TRBJ1-5
CDR3 DNA: TGTGCCAGTAGTTCCATTCAGGGTGGCGTGGGCAATCAGCCCCAGCATTTT
CDR3 protein: CASSSIQGGVGNQPQHF

V gene: TRBV7-2
clone size: many
D gene: -
J gene: TRBJ1-1
CDR3 DNA: TGTGCCAGCAGCTTAGCCAGGCCGGGGGTGAACACTGAAGCTTTCTTT
CDR3 protein: CASSLARPGVNTEAFF

V gene: TRBV20-1
clone size: many
D gene: -
J gene: TRBJ2-4
CDR3 DNA: TGCAGTGCCCTTCTAAGGGAGGGGGGGCTAGCCAAAAACATTCAGTACTTC
CDR3 protein: CSALLREGGLAKNIQYF

V gene: TRBV12-3/TRBV12-4
clone size: few
D gene: -
J gene: TRBJ2-1
CDR3 DNA: TGTGCCAGCAGTTTCATAGGAGTTTACGACAATGAGCAGTTCTTC
CDR3 protein: CASSFIGVYDNEQFF

V gene: TRBV6-1
clone size: many
D gene: -
J gene: TRBJ2-1
CDR3 DNA: TGTGCCAGCAGAGGGGGGACCGAGAAGTTCTTC
CDR3 protein: CASRGGTEKFF

V gene: TRBV29-1
clone size: -
D gene: -
J gene: TRBJ2-6
CDR3 DNA: TGCAGCGTTACAGCAGCTGGGGCCAACGTCCTGACTTTC
CDR3 protein: CSVTAAGANVLTF

V gene: TRBV11-3
clone size: -
D gene: -
J gene: TRBJ1-6
CDR3 DNA: TGTGCCAGCAGCTTTACGGGCCAACCCCTCCACTTT
CDR3 protein: CASSFTGQPLHF

V gene: TRBV7-6
clone size: few
D gene: TRBD2
J gene: TRBJ2-1
CDR3 DNA: TGTGCCAGCAGTTGGACTAGCGGGAGTGAAGTCGGTCGTGAGCAGTTCTTC
CDR3 protein: CASSWTSGSEVGREQFF

V gene: TRBV5-1
clone size: many
D gene: -
J gene: TRBJ2-3
CDR3 DNA: TGCGCCAGCGCCTCTGTAGATACGCAGTATTTT
CDR3 protein: CASASVDTQYF

V gene: TRBV7-3
clone size: -
D gene: -
J gene: TRBJ2-1
CDR3 DNA: TGTGCCAGCAGCTTACGGGGTAGCGCTGGCGATGAGCAGTTCTTC
CDR3 protein: CASSLRGSAGDEQFF

V gene: TRBV27
clone size: -
D gene: -
J gene: TRBJ2-2
CDR3 DNA: TGTGCCAGCAGGTCCTATGGGGCCACCGGGGAGCTGTTTTTT
CDR3 protein: CASRSYGATGELFF

V gene: TRBV12-3/TRBV12-4
clone size: many
D gene: -
J gene: TRBJ1-5
CDR3 DNA: TGTGCCAGCAGTCCAGGAGGGGGGAACAATCAGCCCCAGCATTTT
CDR3 protein: CASSPGGGNNQPQHF

V gene: TRBV12-3/TRBV12-4
clone size: many
D gene: -
J gene: TRBJ2-1
CDR3 DNA: TGTGCCAGCAGTTTACAACGGGTCTACAATGAGCAGTTCTTC
CDR3 protein: CASSLQRVYNEQFF

V gene: TRBV5-5
clone size: many
D gene: -
J gene: TRBJ2-1
CDR3 DNA: TGTGCCAGCAGCTCATTCGCTAACGAGCAGTTCTTC
CDR3 protein: CASSSFANEQFF

V gene: TRBV12-3/TRBV12-4
clone size: many
D gene: TRBD1
J gene: TRBJ1-3
CDR3 DNA: TGTGCCAGCAGAGCCGGGACAGACGCTTCCCTCCCTGGAAACACCATATATTTT
CDR3 protein: CASRAGTDASLPGNTIYF

V gene: TRBV18
clone size: -
D gene: TRBD2
J gene: TRBJ2-3
CDR3 DNA: TGTGCCAGCTCACCACAGCTTACTAGCGGGACCACAGATACGCAGTATTTT
CDR3 protein: CASSPQLTSGTTDTQYF

V gene: TRBV24-1
clone size: many
D gene: -
J gene: TRBJ1-1
CDR3 DNA: TGTGCCACCGCTGACGTCTGGAACACTGAAGCTTTCTTT
CDR3 protein: CATADVWNTEAFF

V gene: TRBV5-1
clone size: many
D gene: -
J gene: TRBJ1-3
CDR3 DNA: TGCGCCAGCAGCTTCGGCCAGGCGGACACCATATATTTT
CDR3 protein: CASSFGQADTIYF

V gene: TRBV6-1
clone size: -
D gene: -
J gene: TRBJ2-2
CDR3 DNA: TGTGCCAGCAGTGGGTCAGGGATTCACACCGGGGAGCTGTTTTTT
CDR3 protein: CASSGSGIHTGELFF

V gene: TRBV5-1
clone size: many
D gene: -
J gene: TRBJ2-7
CDR3 DNA: TGCGCCAGCAGCTTAGGCTCAGCCTACGAGCAGTACTTC
CDR3 protein: CASSLGSAYEQYF

V gene: TRBV7-2
clone size: many
D gene: -
J gene: TRBJ1-2
CDR3 DNA: TGTGCCAGCAGCTTAGAGGCCTTGGGGCACTATGGCTACACCTTC
CDR3 protein: CASSLEALGHYGYTF

V gene: TRBV24-1
clone size: many
D gene: TRBD1
J gene: TRBJ1-5
CDR3 DNA: TGTGCCACCAGTGATTCCTCCGGGACAGGGTCCCCGCCCCAGCATTTT
CDR3 protein: CATSDSSGTGSPPQHF